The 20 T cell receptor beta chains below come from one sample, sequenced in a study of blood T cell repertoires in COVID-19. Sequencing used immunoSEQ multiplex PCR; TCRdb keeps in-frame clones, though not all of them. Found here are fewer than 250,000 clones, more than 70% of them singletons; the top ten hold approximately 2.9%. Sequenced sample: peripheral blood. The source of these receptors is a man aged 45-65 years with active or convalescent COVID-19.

The CDR3 sequence is CAPQEGRSTYGYTF. The CDR3 DNA follows: TGTGCCCCCCAGGAGGGAAGGAGTACCTATGGCTACACCTTC. The rearrangement uses TRBV28 and TRBJ1-2; D gene unclear. The CDR3 totals 14 residues. CDR1 and CDR2 (germline): MDHEN, SYDVKM. V was shortened by 11 bases and J by 4 bases, with 20 bases between the two germline ends.

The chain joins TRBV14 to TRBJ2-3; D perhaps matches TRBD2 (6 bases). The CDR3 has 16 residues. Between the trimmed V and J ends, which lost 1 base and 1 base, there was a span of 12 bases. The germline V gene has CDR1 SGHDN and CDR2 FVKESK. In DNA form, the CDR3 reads TGTGCCAGCAGCCAAGTGGAGCGGGTCCGCACAGATACGCAGTATTTT. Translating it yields CASSQVERVRTDTQYF.

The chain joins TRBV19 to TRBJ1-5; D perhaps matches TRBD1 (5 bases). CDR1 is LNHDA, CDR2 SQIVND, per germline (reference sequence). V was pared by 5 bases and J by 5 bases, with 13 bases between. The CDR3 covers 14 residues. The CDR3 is CASSHQGKDQPQHF. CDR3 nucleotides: TGTGCCAGTAGTCACCAGGGTAAGGATCAGCCCCAGCATTTT. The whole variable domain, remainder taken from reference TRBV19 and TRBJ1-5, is DGGITQSPKYLFRKEGQNVTLSCEQNLNHDAMYWYRQDPGQGLRLIYYSQIVNDFQKGDIAEGYSVSREKKESFPLTVTSAQKNPTAFYLCASSHQGKDQPQHFGDGTRLSIL.

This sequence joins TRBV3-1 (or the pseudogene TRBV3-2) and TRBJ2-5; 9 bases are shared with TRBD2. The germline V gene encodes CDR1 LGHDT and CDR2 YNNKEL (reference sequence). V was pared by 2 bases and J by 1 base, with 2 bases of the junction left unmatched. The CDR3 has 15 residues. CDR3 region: CASSQPSGTQETQYF. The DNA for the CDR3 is TGTGCCAGCAGCCAACCTAGCGGGACCCAAGAGACCCAGTACTTC.

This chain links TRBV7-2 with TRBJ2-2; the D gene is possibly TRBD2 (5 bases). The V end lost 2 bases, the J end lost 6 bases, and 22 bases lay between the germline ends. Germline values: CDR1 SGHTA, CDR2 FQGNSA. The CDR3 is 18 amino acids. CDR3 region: CASSLTQIFRAGPGELFF. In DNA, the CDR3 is TGTGCCAGCAGCTTAACACAAATTTTTAGGGCGGGTCCCGGGGAGCTGTTTTTT. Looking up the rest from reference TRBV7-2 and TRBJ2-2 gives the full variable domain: GAGVSQSPSNKVTEKGKDVELRCDPISGHTALYWYRQSLGQGLEFLIYFQGNSAPDKSGLPSDRFSAERTGGSVSTLTIQRTQQEDSAVYLCASSLTQIFRAGPGELFFGEGSRLTVL.

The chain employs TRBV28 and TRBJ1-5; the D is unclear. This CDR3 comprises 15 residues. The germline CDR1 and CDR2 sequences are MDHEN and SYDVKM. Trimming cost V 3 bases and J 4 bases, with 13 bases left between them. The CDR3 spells CASSFPGPLNQPQHF. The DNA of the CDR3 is TGTGCCAGCAGTTTTCCCGGTCCTTTAAATCAGCCCCAGCATTTT.

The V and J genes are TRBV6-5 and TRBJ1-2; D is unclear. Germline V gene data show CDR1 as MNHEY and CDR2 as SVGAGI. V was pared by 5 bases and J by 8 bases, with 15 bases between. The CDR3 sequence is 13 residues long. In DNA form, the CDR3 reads TGTGCCAGCAGTCCCCGACTGGAAGAGGGCTACACCTTC. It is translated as CASSPRLEEGYTF.

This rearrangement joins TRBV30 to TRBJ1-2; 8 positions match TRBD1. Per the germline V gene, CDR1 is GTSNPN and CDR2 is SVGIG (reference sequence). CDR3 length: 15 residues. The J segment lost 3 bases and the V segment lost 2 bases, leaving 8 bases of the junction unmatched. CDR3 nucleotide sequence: TGTGCCTGGAGTAGCCCAGACAGGGGATACTATGGCTACACCTTC. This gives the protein CAWSSPDRGYYGYTF.

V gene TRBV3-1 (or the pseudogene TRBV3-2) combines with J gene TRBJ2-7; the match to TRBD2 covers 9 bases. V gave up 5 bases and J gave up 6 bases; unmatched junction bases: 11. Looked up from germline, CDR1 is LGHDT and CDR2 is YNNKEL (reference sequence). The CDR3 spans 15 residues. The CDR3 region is CASSLAGAIRSEQYF. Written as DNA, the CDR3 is TGTGCCAGCAGCTTAGCGGGGGCCATTCGTAGCGAGCAGTACTTC.

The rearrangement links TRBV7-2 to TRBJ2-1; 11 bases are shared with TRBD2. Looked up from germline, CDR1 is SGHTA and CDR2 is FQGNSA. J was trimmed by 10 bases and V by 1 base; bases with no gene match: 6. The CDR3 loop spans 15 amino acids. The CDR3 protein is CASSLEVAGGREQFF. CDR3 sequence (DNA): TGTGCCAGCAGCTTAGAGGTAGCGGGGGGGCGAGAGCAGTTCTTC.

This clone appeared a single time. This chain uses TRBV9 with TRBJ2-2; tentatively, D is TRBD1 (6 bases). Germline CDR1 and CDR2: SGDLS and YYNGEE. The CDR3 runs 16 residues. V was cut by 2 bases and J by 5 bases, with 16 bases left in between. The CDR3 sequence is CASSVRGQGNTGELFF. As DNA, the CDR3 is TGTGCCAGCAGCGTGAGGGGACAAGGAAATACCGGGGAGCTGTTTTTT.

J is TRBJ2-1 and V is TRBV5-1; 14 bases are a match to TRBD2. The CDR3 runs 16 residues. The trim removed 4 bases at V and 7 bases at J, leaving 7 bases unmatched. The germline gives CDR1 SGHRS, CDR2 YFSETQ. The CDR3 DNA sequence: TGCGCCAGCAGCCAAAGACTAGCGGGGGGGCGGAATGAGCAGTTCTTC. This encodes CASSQRLAGGRNEQFF.

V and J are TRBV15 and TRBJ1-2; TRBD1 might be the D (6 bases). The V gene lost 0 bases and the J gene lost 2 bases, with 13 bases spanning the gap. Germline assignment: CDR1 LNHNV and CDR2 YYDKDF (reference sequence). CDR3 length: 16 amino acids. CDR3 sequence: CATSRDQGPGNYGYTF. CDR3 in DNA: TGTGCCACCAGCAGAGATCAGGGGCCCGGGAACTATGGCTACACCTTC.

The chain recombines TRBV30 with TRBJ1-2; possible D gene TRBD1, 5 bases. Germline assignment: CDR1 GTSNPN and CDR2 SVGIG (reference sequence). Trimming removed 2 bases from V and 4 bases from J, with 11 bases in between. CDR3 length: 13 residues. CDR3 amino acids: CAWSYGASYGYTF. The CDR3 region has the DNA TGTGCCTGGAGTTATGGGGCCAGCTATGGCTACACCTTC. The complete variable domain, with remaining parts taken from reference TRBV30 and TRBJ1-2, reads SQTIHQWPATLVQPVGSPLSLECTVEGTSNPNLYWYRQAAGRGLQLLFYSVGIGQISSEVPQNLSASRPQDRQFILSSKKLLLSDSGFYLCAWSYGASYGYTFGSGTRLTVV.

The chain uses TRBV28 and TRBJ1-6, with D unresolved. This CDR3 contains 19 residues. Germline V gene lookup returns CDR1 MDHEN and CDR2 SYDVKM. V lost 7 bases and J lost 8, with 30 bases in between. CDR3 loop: CASNFLPGEWGVGDSPLHF. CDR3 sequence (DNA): TGTGCCAGCAATTTTCTACCAGGAGAGTGGGGAGTTGGTGATTCACCCCTCCACTTT.

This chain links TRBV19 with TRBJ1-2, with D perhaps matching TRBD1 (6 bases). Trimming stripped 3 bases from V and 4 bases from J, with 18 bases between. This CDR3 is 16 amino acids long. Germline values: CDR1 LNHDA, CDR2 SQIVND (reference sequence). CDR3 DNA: TGTGCCAGTAGTATGACCCCCGGGACAACCTCCTATGGCTACACCTTC. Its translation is CASSMTPGTTSYGYTF.

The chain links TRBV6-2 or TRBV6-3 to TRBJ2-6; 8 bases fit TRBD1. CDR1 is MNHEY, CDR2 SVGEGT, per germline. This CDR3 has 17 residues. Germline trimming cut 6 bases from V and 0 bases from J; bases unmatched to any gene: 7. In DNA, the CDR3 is TGTGCCAGCAGCCGTGGACAGGGAGCCTCTGGGGCCAACGTCCTGACTTTC. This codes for CASSRGQGASGANVLTF.

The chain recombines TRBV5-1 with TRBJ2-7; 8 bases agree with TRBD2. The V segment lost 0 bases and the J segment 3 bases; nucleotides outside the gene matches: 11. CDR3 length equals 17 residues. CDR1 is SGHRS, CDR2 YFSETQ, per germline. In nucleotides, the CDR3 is TGCGCCAGCAGCTTGGGAGTGGAGGGGCGGGGGGACTACGAGCAGTACTTC. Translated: CASSLGVEGRGDYEQYF.

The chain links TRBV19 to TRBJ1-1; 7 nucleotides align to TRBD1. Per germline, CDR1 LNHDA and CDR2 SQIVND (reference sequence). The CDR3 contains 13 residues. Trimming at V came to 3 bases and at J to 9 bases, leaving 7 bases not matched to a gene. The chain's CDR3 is CASSMDGTAQAFF. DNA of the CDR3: TGTGCCAGTAGTATGGACGGGACAGCTCAAGCTTTCTTT. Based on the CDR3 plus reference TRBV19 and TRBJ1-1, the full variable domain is DGGITQSPKYLFRKEGQNVTLSCEQNLNHDAMYWYRQDPGQGLRLIYYSQIVNDFQKGDIAEGYSVSREKKESFPLTVTSAQKNPTAFYLCASSMDGTAQAFFGQGTRLTVV.

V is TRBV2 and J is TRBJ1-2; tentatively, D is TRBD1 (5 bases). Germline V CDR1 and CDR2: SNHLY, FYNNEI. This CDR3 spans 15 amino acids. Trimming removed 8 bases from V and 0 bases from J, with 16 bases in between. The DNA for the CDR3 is TGTGCCAGCGGGGGGAAACAGACGACTAACTATGGCTACACCTTC. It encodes CASGGKQTTNYGYTF.